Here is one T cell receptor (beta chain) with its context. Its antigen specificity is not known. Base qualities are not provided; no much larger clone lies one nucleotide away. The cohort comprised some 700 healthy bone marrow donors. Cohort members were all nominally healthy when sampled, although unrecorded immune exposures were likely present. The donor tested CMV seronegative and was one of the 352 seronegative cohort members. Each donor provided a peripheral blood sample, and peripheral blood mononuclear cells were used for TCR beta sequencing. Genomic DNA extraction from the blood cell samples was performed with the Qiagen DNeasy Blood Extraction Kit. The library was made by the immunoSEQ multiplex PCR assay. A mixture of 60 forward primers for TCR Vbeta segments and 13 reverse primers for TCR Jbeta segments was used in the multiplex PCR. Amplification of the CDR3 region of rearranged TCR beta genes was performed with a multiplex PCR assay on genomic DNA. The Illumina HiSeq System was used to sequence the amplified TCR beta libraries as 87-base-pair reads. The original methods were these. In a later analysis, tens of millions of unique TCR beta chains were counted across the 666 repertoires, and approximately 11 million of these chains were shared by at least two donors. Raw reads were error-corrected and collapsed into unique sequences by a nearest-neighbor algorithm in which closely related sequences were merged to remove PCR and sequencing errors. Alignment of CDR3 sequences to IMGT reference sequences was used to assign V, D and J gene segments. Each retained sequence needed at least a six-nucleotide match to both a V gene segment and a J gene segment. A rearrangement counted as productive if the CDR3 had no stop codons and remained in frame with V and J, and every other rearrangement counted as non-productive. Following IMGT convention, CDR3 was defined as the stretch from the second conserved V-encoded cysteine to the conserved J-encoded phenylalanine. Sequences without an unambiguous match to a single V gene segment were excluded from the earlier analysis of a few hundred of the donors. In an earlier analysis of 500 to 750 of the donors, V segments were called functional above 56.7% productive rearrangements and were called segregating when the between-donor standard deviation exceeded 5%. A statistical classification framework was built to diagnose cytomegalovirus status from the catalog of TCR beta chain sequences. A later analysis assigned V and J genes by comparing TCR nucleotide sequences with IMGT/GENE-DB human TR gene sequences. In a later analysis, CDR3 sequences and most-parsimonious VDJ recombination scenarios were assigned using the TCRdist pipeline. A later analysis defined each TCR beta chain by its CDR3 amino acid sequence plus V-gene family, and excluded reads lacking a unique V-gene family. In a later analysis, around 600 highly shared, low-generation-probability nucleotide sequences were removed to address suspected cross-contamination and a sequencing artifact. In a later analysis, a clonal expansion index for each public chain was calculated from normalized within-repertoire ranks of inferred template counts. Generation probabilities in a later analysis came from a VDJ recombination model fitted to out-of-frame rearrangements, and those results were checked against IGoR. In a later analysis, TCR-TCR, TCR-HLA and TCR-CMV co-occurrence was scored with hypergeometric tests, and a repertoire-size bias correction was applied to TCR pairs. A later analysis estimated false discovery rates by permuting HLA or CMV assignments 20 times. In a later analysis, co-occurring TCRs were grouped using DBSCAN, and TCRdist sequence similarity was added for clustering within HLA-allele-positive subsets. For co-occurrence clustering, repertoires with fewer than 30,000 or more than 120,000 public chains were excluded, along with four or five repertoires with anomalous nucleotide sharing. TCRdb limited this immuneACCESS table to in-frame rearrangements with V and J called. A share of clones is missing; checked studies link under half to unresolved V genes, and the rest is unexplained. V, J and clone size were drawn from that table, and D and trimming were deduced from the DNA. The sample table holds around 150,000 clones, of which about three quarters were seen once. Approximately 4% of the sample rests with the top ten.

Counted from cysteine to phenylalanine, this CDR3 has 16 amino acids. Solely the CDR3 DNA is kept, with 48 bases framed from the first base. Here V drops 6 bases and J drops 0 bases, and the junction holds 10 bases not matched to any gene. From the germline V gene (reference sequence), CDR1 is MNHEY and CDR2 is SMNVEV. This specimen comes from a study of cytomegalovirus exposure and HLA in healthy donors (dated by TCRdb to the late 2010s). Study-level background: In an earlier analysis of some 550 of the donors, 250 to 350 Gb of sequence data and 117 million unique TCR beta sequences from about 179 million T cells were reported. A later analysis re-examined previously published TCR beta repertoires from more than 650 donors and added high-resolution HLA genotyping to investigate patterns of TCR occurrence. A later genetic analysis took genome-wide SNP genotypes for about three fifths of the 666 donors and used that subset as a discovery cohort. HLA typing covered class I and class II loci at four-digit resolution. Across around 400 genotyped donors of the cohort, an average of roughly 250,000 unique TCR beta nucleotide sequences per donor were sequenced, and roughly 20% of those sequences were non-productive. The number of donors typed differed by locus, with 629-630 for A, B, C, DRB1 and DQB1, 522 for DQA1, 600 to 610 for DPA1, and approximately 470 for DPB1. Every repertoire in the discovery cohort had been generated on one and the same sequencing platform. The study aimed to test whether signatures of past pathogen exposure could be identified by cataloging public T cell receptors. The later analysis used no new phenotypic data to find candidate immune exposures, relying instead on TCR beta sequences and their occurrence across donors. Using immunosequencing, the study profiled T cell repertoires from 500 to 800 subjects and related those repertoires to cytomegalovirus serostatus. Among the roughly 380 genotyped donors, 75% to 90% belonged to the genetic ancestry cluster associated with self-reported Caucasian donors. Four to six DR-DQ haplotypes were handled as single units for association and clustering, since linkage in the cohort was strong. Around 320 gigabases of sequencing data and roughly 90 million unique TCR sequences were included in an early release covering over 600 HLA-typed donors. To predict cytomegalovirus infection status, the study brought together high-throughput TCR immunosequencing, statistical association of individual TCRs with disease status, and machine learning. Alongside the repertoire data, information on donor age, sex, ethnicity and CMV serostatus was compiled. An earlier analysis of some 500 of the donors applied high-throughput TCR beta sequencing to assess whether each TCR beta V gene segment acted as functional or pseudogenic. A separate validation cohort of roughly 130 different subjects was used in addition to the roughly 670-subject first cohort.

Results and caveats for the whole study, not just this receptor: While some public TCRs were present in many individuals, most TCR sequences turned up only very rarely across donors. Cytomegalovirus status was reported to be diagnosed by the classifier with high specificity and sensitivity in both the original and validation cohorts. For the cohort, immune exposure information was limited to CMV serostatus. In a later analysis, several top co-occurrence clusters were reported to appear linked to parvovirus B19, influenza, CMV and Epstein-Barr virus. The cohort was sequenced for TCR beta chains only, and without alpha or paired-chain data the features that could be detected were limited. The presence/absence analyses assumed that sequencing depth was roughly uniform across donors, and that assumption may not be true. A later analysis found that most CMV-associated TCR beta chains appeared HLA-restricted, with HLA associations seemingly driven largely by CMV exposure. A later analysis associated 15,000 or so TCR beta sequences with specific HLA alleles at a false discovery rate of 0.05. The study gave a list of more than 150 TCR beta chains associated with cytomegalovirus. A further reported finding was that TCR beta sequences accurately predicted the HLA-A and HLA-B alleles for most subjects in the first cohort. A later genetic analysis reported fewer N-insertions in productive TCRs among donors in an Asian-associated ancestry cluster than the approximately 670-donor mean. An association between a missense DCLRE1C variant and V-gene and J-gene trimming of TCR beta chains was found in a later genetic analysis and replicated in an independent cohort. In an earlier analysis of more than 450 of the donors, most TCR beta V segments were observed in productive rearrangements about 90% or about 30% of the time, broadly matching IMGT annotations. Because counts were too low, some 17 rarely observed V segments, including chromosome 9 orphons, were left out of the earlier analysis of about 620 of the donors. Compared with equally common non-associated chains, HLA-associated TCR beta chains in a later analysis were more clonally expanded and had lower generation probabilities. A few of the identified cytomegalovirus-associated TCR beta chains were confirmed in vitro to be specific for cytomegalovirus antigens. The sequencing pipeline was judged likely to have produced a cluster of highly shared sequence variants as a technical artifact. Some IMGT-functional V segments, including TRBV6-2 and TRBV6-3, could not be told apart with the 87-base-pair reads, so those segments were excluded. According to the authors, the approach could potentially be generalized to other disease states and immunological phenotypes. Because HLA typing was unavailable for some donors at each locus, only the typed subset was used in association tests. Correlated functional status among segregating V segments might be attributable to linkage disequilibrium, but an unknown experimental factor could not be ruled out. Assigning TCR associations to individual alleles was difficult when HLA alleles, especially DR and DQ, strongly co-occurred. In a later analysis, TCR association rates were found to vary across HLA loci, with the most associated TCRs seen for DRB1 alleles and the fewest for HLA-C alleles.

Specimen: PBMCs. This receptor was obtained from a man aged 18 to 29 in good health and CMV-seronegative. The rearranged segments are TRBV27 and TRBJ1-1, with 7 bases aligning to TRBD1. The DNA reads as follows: TGTGCCAGCAGACTATTGTCGGGACAGATGAACACTGAAGCTTTCTTT. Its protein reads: CASRLLSGQMNTEAFF.